This TCR beta chain was documented in a study of neurological immune-mediated disorders. Overall study results and limits: HTLV-1-associated myelopathy had the most TCR clonal expansion, while multiple sclerosis had the least, a level that fell below healthy controls. Private repertoires in all groups were suggested by the absence of shared CDR3 amino acid sequences among expanded clones across subjects.

As healthy controls, volunteers from a blood bank in Maryland, USA, were used. Unsorted libraries were generated from 2 million PBMCs held at -80 degrees C. This clonotype counts as medium-sized. As yet, its antigen is unknown. The CDR3 consists of 11 residues. V was cut by 0 bases and J by 11 bases, with 11 bases left in between. CDR1 DFQATT and CDR2 SNEGSKA come from the germline V gene (reference sequence). Each CDR3 protein gets one entry after TCRdb re-called the 5' RACE reads with MiXCR. The table lists some 15,000 distinct CDR3 sequences, roughly 21% of them singletons. This chain uses TRBV20-1 with TRBJ2-7; D is perhaps TRBD2 (5 bases). Sequencing was done on a sample of PBMCs. This TCR came from a man aged 50-60 years in good health. CDR3 region: CSARDFPGEYF. The CDR3 DNA sequence: TGCAGTGCTAGAGATTTCCCCGGGGAGTACTTC.